The present TCR beta chain was sequenced within a study of T cell responses to AZD1222 COVID-19 vaccine. With respect to this clone: This CDR3 is also generated by other DNA sequences in the sample.

Some clones are missing from TCRdb's copy, which holds only in-frame ones; the method was immunoSEQ multiplex PCR. The sample records 150,000 to 200,000 clones, around 94% being singletons. This receptor was obtained from an adult in good health. Sequenced here: peripheral blood, sampled on day 0 of AZD1222 vaccination.

CDR3 DNA: TGTGCCAGCAGCTTTGACAGATACACTGAAGCTTTCTTT. Amino acid sequence: CASSFDRYTEAFF. This chain links TRBV28 with TRBJ1-1; D perhaps matches TRBD1 (5 bases). Germline V gene lookup returns CDR1 MDHEN and CDR2 SYDVKM. The CDR3 has 13 amino acids. Trimming left V 6 bases short and J 3 bases short, with 11 bases between.